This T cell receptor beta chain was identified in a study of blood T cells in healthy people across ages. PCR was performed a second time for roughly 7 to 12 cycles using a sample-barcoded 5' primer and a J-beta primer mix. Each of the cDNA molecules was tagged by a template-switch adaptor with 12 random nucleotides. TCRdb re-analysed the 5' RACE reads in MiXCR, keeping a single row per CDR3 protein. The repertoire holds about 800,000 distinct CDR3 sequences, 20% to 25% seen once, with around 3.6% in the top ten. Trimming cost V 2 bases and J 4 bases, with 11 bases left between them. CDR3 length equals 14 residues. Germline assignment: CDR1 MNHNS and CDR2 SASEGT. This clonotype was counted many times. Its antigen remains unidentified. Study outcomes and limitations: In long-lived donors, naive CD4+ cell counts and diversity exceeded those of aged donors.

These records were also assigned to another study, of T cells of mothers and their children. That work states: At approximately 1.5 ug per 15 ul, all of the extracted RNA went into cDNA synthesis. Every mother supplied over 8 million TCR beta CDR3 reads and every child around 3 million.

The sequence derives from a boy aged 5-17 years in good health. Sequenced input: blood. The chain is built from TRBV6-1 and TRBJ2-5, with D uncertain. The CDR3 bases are TGTGCCAGCAGTGAATGGGAACCGCCAGAGACCCAGTACTTC. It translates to CASSEWEPPETQYF.